The 21 T cell receptor beta chains in this list originate from one sample, sequenced in a study of PD-1 blockade in classical Hodgkin lymphoma. Data came from immunoSEQ multiplex PCR; TCRdb stores just in-frame clones and leaves some out. The sample includes tens of thousands of clones, around four fifths of them seen just once. Patients all relapsed after autologous stem cell transplantation, and there was variation in brentuximab vedotin exposure. Sequencing was performed on peripheral blood mononuclear cells (PBMCs), taken before the second cycle of nivolumab. These receptors all stem from a human donor with classical Hodgkin lymphoma.

This clone was detected once. The chain links TRBV7-2 to TRBJ1-2, with 7 bases aligning to TRBD1. The V segment lost 5 bases and the J segment 1 base; nucleotides outside the gene matches: 13. This CDR3 is 17 amino acids long. Germline V gene lookup returns CDR1 SGHTA and CDR2 FQGNSA. The CDR3 here is CASSTAGTASLNYGYTF. The CDR3 nucleotides read TGTGCCAGCAGCACTGCCGGGACAGCCAGCCTTAACTATGGCTACACCTTC.

The gene calls are TRBV9 and TRBJ2-3; no clear D. The CDR3 spans 17 residues. CDR1 and CDR2 from the germline V gene are SGDLS and YYNGEE. Trimming removed 3 bases at V and 0 bases at J, with 17 bases between. CDR3 DNA: TGTGCCAGCAGCGCCGACCACGGACCCGAGAGCACAGATACGCAGTATTTT. Its translation is CASSADHGPESTDTQYF.

The rearrangement uses TRBV21-1 and TRBJ2-5; the listed D gene, TRBD1, was not tested against the DNA. TRBV21-1 is tagged as a pseudogene. CDR3 length equals 21 residues. The CDR3 spells CASSKAIRATGPGEYQETQYF. DNA for the CDR3: TGTGCCAGCAGCAAAGCAATTAGAGCGACAGGGCCGGGGGAGTACCAAGAGACCCAGTACTTC.

J is TRBJ1-1 and V is TRBV10-3; no reliable D call. Germline V gene data show CDR1 as ENHRY and CDR2 as SYGVKD. This CDR3 region has 13 residues. The V and J ends lost 7 bases and 1 base respectively, with 10 bases between them. The CDR3, as DNA: TGTGCCATCACCCCGACGGAGAACACTGAAGCTTTCTTT. Amino acids: CAITPTENTEAFF.

The V gene is TRBV28, the J gene TRBJ1-1; weak D call: TRBD1 (6 bases). Per the germline V gene, CDR1 is MDHEN and CDR2 is SYDVKM. V lost 3 bases to trimming and J lost 3 bases, with 17 bases between them. The CDR3 has 16 residues. DNA for the CDR3: TGTGCCAGCAGTTTTACCCTCAGGGGTGAGGACACTGAAGCTTTCTTT. Its protein is CASSFTLRGEDTEAFF.

The gene calls are TRBV7-2 and TRBJ2-3, with 10 nucleotides matching TRBD2. V gave up 1 base and J gave up 6 bases; unmatched junction bases: 7. The germline gives CDR1 SGHTA, CDR2 FQGNSA. The CDR3 has 16 residues. CDR3 sequence: CASSLGQPGLADTQYF. The CDR3 DNA follows: TGTGCCAGCAGCTTAGGTCAGCCGGGACTAGCGGATACGCAGTATTTT.

The rearrangement uses TRBV11-2 and TRBJ1-6; 8 bases fit TRBD1. This CDR3 has 16 residues. The V and J ends lost 4 bases and 6 bases, in that order; junction bases with no gene match: 8. The germline V gene has CDR1 SGHAT and CDR2 FQNNGV. CDR3 amino acids: CASSSSRDRSNSPLHF. CDR3 in DNA: TGTGCCAGCAGCTCCTCCAGGGACAGGAGTAATTCACCCCTCCACTTT.

In its sample, this clone was seen a few times. The chain is built from TRBV7-2 and TRBJ2-7, with D maybe TRBD2 (6 bases). This CDR3 contains 18 residues. Germline CDR1 reads SGHTA; CDR2 reads FQGNSA. V was pared by 1 base and J by 3 bases, with 22 bases between. The CDR3 reads CASSLEGIRRRDFYEQYV. In DNA, the CDR3 is TGTGCCAGCAGCTTAGAGGGAATACGACGTCGGGACTTCTACGAGCAGTACGTC.

The CDR3 spells CASSDDRGGGTEAFF. In DNA form, the CDR3 reads TGTGCCAGCAGTGATGACAGGGGGGGAGGCACTGAAGCTTTCTTT. V gene TRBV2 combines with J gene TRBJ1-1, with 9 positions matching TRBD1. The V gene's germline CDR1 is SNHLY and CDR2 FYNNEI. V gave up 3 bases and J gave up 4 bases; unmatched junction bases: 6. The CDR3 is 15 residues long.

CDR3 sequence reads: CASSEVRGLLEAFF. The CDR3 DNA sequence: TGTGCCAGCAGTGAAGTTCGGGGGTTGCTTGAAGCTTTCTTT. The V gene is TRBV2, the J gene TRBJ1-1, with a tentative D call TRBD1 (5 bases). V lost 1 base and J lost 7, with 13 bases in between. This CDR3 comprises 14 residues. Germline CDR1 reads SNHLY; CDR2 reads FYNNEI. The full variable domain, its missing parts supplied by reference TRBV2 and TRBJ1-1, is EPEVTQTPSHQVTQMGQEVILRCVPISNHLYFYWYRQILGQKVEFLVSFYNNEISEKSEIFDDQFSVERPDGSNFTLKIRSTKLEDSAMYFCASSEVRGLLEAFFGQGTRLTVV.

In this sample, this clone turned up a few times. V and J are TRBV21-1 and TRBJ1-2. TRBV21-1 is a recognized pseudogene. The CDR3 covers 14 residues. The CDR3 DNA follows: TGTGCCCAACCCACTCCTCCCCCAAACTATGGCTACACCTTC. This translates into CAQPTPPPNYGYTF.

The chain carries TRBV28 and TRBJ1-2; D gene uncertain. V lost 10 bases and J 2 bases, leaving 20 bases between the germline ends. The CDR3 is 15 residues long. CDR1 and CDR2 (germline): MDHEN, SYDVKM. CDR3 DNA: TGTGCCACCCCTCCCCCCCCGGGAACCAACTATGGCTACACCTTC. Translation: CATPPPPGTNYGYTF.

This clone was counted once. V and J are TRBV6-6 and TRBJ2-7; D is unresolved. The CDR3 covers 16 residues. V was pared by 0 bases and J by 6 bases, with 18 bases between. Germline V lookup: CDR1 MNHNY, CDR2 SVGAGI (reference sequence). The CDR3 nucleotides are TGTGCCAGCAGTTACTCGATTTCGTTCCCTGATCTCGAGCAGTACGTC. This encodes CASSYSISFPDLEQYV.

The J gene is TRBJ1-6, the V gene TRBV7-9, with 9 bases aligning to TRBD1. V was pared by 5 bases and J by 0 bases, with 8 bases of the junction left unmatched. Germline V lookup: CDR1 SEHNR, CDR2 FQNEAQ (reference sequence). The CDR3 is made up of 18 amino acids. CDR3 nucleotides: TGTGCCAGCAGCGCAACAGGGGGCCTATTCTCCTATAATTCACCCCTCCACTTT. Protein product: CASSATGGLFSYNSPLHF.

The gene calls are TRBV7-6 and TRBJ2-7, with D possibly TRBD2 on 7 matching bases. Germline CDR1 reads SGHVS; CDR2 reads FNYEAQ. Trimming shortened V by 5 bases and J by 6 bases, and 23 bases separated the two germline ends. The CDR3 runs to 16 residues. The CDR3 sequence: CASSPGGRGRRREQYF. The CDR3 DNA is TGTGCCAGCAGCCCCGGGGGGCGGGGACGGCGGCGCGAGCAGTACTTC.

This clone was seen only a few times. The rearrangement joins TRBV7-9 to TRBJ2-2, with D perhaps matching TRBD1 or TRBD2 (6 bases each). Trimming removed 3 bases at V and 8 bases at J, with 13 bases between. This CDR3 contains 14 residues. Germline V gene data show CDR1 as SEHNR and CDR2 as FQNEAQ (reference sequence). CDR3 DNA: TGTGCCAGCAGCTTCCTCGGGGGCAGGGGGGAGCTGTTTTTT. Protein: CASSFLGGRGELFF.

The V and J genes are TRBV7-9 and TRBJ1-2; D is unclear. This CDR3 is 13 amino acids long. V was clipped by 0 bases and J by 4 bases, with 6 bases between them. Per the germline V gene, CDR1 is SEHNR and CDR2 is FQNEAQ (reference sequence). CDR3 sequence: CASSLAGLYGYTF. The CDR3 nucleotides read TGTGCCAGCAGCTTAGCAGGTCTCTATGGCTACACCTTC.

V is TRBV18 and J is TRBJ1-2; 7 nucleotides agree with TRBD1. The CDR3 runs 14 residues. V trimming: 3 bases; J trimming: 8 bases; junction bases outside the gene matches: 9. Germline-derived CDR1 and CDR2 are KGHSH and LQKENI. The CDR3 spells CASSPDRARTGYTF. The DNA of the CDR3 is TGTGCCAGCTCACCCGACAGGGCGAGGACCGGCTACACCTTC.

The gene calls are TRBV5-5 and TRBJ1-1; 7 bases align to TRBD1. The CDR3 has 15 residues. With V trimmed by 0 bases and J by 7 bases, 9 bases remained unmatched. In germline, CDR1 is SGHKS, CDR2 YYEKEE (reference sequence). CDR3 sequence reads: CASSLAPTGRLEAFF. In nucleotides, the CDR3 is TGTGCCAGCAGCTTGGCCCCGACAGGGCGACTTGAAGCTTTCTTT.

This clone was picked up one time. The chain employs TRBV28 and TRBJ2-7; TRBD2 matches at 12 bases. The junction had 13 bases not matched to a gene; V was cut back by 4 bases and J by 3 bases. This CDR3 has 18 amino acids. Germline-derived CDR1 and CDR2 are MDHEN and SYDVKM. CDR3 residues: CASSSTLTGLAGYYEQYF. CDR3 nucleotide sequence: TGTGCCAGCAGTTCCACCCTTACGGGACTAGCGGGCTACTACGAGCAGTACTTC.

This clone was picked up one time. V is TRBV5-5 and J is TRBJ1-5; D is ambiguous. Germline CDR1 SGHKS, CDR2 YYEKEE (reference sequence). Trimming shortened V by 4 bases and J by 4 bases, and 18 bases separated the two germline ends. The CDR3 is made up of 16 amino acids. CDR3 loop: CASSIGVVARNQPQHF. The DNA of the CDR3 is TGTGCCAGCAGCATTGGAGTTGTAGCTCGGAATCAGCCCCAGCATTTT.